Each of the 29 T cell receptor beta chains below was sequenced from the same sample in a study of CD8+ T cells in alopecia areata. The sample's treatment: oral pan-JAK inhibitor, 5-10 mg twice daily. Alopecia areata patients provided lesional scalp punch biopsies and peripheral blood. It was cDNA, reverse transcribed from extracted RNA, that served as the sequencing template. Repertoires were generated with immunoSEQ multiplex PCR, while TCRdb's copy carries only in-frame clones and drops some. The sample contains roughly 4,000 clones, roughly 65% of which appear only once. The sequencing here drew on skin, taken at week 24, from a patient treated with tofacitinib. The receptors derive from a human donor with alopecia areata.

The rearrangement links TRBV7-2 to TRBJ2-3, with 10 bases aligning to TRBD2. Per germline, CDR1 SGHTA and CDR2 FQGNSA. CDR3 length: 16 amino acids. J gave up 7 bases and V 1 base, and 8 bases lay outside the gene matches. The CDR3, as DNA: TGTGCCAGCAGCTTAGACTCTGCTAGCGGGAGTTATACGCAGTATTTT. It is translated as CASSLDSASGSYTQYF. Looking up the rest from reference TRBV7-2 and TRBJ2-3 gives the full variable domain: GAGVSQSPSNKVTEKGKDVELRCDPISGHTALYWYRQSLGQGLEFLIYFQGNSAPDKSGLPSDRFSAERTGGSVSTLTIQRTQQEDSAVYLCASSLDSASGSYTQYFGPGTRLTVL.

This clone has more than one count but fewer than ten. The rearrangement joins TRBV7-3 to TRBJ2-1, with TRBD2 matching 8 bases. This CDR3 spans 13 amino acids. Germline V gene lookup returns CDR1 SGHTA and CDR2 FQGTGA. After removal of 3 bases from V and 6 bases from J, the junction contained 1 base not matched to a gene. The CDR3 nucleotides read TGTGCCAGCAGCTTCGCGGGGGGCAATGAGCAGTTCTTC. This encodes CASSFAGGNEQFF.

The chain has TRBV2 and TRBJ2-7, with D uncertain. The V gene lost 5 bases and the J gene lost 2 bases, with 7 bases spanning the gap. Germline V gives CDR1 SNHLY, CDR2 FYNNEI. The CDR3 has 12 residues. CDR3 in amino acids: CASSPKTYEQYF. DNA for the CDR3: TGTGCCAGCAGTCCAAAAACCTACGAGCAGTACTTC.

This clone occurred once. The chain carries TRBV6-5 and TRBJ1-1; 10 bases are a match to TRBD1. The CDR3 runs 15 residues. CDR1 and CDR2 from the germline V gene are MNHEY and SVGAGI. The V and J ends lost 5 bases and 1 base, in that order; junction bases with no gene match: 4. The CDR3 DNA follows: TGTGCCAGCAGTCCCCGGGACAGGGGGAACACTGAAGCTTTCTTT. Residues: CASSPRDRGNTEAFF.

The CDR3 is CASGLEAYEQYF. CDR3 sequence (DNA): TGTGCCAGCGGACTAGAGGCCTACGAGCAGTACTTC. The chain has TRBV7-8 and TRBJ2-7, with 7 bases matching TRBD2. This CDR3 has 12 residues. Germline V gives CDR1 SGHVS, CDR2 FQNEAQ. The junction had 3 bases not matched to a gene; V was cut back by 8 bases and J by 2 bases.

The chain combines TRBV6-6 with TRBJ1-6; D not resolved. V was pared by 2 bases and J by 8 bases, with 10 bases between. Germline V CDR1 and CDR2: MNHNY, SVGAGI (reference sequence). This CDR3 has 14 amino acids. CDR3 region: CASSYAGNDSPLHF. CDR3 sequence (DNA): TGTGCCAGCAGTTACGCCGGGAACGATTCACCCCTCCACTTT.

This clone was seen a few times. The chain has TRBV30 and TRBJ1-6, with D perhaps matching TRBD1 (5 bases). The CDR3 is 15 residues long. The V end lost 2 bases, the J end lost 6 bases, and 14 bases lay between the germline ends. Germline values: CDR1 GTSNPN, CDR2 SVGIG (reference sequence). The CDR3 nucleotides read TGTGCCTGGAGTCCCCGACGGGGGAGTAATTCACCCCTCCACTTT. Translated, it gives CAWSPRRGSNSPLHF.

This clone was recorded once. The genes are TRBV6-1 and TRBJ2-7, with D maybe TRBD1 (6 bases). There are 14 residues in the CDR3. V shed 5 bases and J shed 3 bases, with 14 bases lying between them. Germline CDR1 is MNHNS and CDR2 is SASEGT. For the CDR3, the DNA is TGTGCCAGCAGTCCGAGGGACACGATCTACGAGCAGTACTTC. This translates into CASSPRDTIYEQYF.

This chain connects TRBV19 to TRBJ2-5, with D maybe TRBD2 (6 bases). This CDR3 is built from 15 residues. V lost 10 bases, J lost 1 base, and 19 bases lay in between. CDR1 is LNHDA, CDR2 SQIVND, per germline (reference sequence). The CDR3 DNA is TGTGCCAACCGCCGCTCTCGGAGGGCCCAAGAGACCCAGTACTTC. It is translated as CANRRSRRAQETQYF.

This chain uses TRBV10-3 with TRBJ2-7, with 10 bases identical to TRBD1. This CDR3 contains 15 residues. The V and J ends lost 6 bases and 5 bases, in that order; junction bases with no gene match: 10. Per germline, CDR1 ENHRY and CDR2 SYGVKD. CDR3 sequence: CAISRPGTGEDEQYF. The CDR3 nucleotides read TGTGCCATCAGCAGACCCGGGACAGGGGAAGACGAGCAGTACTTC.

V gene TRBV6-5 combines with J gene TRBJ2-1; tentative D call: TRBD2 (5 bases). Germline V gene lookup returns CDR1 MNHEY and CDR2 SVGAGI. V was cut by 6 bases and J by 7 bases, with 16 bases left in between. The CDR3 is 14 amino acids. The DNA of the CDR3 is TGTGCCAGCAGCACAGCCCATCGGAGGAATGAGCAGTTCTTC. Translation: CASSTAHRRNEQFF.

Here the CDR3 reads CASSIGAWETQYF. In DNA, the CDR3 is TGTGCCAGTAGTATCGGAGCTTGGGAGACCCAGTACTTC. The chain couples TRBV19 to TRBJ2-5; D remains ambiguous. The germline V gene encodes CDR1 LNHDA and CDR2 SQIVND (reference sequence). V was trimmed by 3 bases and J by 5 bases, leaving 10 bases between them. The length of the CDR3 is 13 residues.

The chain recombines TRBV7-2 with TRBJ2-7; TRBD2 aligns across 8 bases. Germline V lookup: CDR1 SGHTA, CDR2 FQGNSA. CDR3 size: 16 residues. The V segment lost 5 bases and the J segment 1 base; nucleotides outside the gene matches: 10. The CDR3 here is CASSPHSGEGSYEQYF. The CDR3 DNA reads TGTGCCAGCAGCCCCCATAGCGGGGAAGGATCCTACGAGCAGTACTTC.

This clone came up once. The chain combines TRBV4-1 with TRBJ2-5; D remains ambiguous. The length of the CDR3 is 15 residues. V was trimmed by 2 bases and J by 1 base, leaving 11 bases between them. CDR1 MGHRA and CDR2 YSYEKL come from the germline V gene. In nucleotides, the CDR3 is TGCGCCAGCAGCCAATCCCCTATAGTCCAAGAGACCCAGTACTTC. It specifies CASSQSPIVQETQYF.

The chain carries TRBV6-1 and TRBJ2-1; D uncertain. V gave up 4 bases and J gave up 4 bases, with 8 bases separating them. CDR1 is MNHNS, CDR2 SASEGT, per germline. The CDR3 runs to 13 residues. The CDR3 spells CASSGTDYNEQFF. CDR3 bases: TGTGCCAGCAGTGGAACCGATTACAATGAGCAGTTCTTC.

This clone came up once. The chain couples TRBV29-1 to TRBJ2-3; 10 bases align to TRBD2. V lost 7 bases, J lost 5 bases, and 3 bases stayed unmatched. Germline lookup yields CDR1 SQVTM and CDR2 ANQGSEA. The CDR3 covers 12 residues. CDR3 DNA sequence: TGCAGCGGGGCTAGCGGGGGAGATACGCAGTATTTT. As protein: CSGASGGDTQYF.

This clone is large (0.1 to 1%) within its sample. This sequence joins TRBV7-2 and TRBJ2-5; TRBD2 matches 9 bases. V was pared by 2 bases and J by 4 bases, with 11 bases of the junction left unmatched. The CDR3 sequence is 17 residues long. Germline CDR1 and CDR2: SGHTA and FQGNSA. The CDR3 region is CASSLRPGLASGETQYF. As DNA, the CDR3 is TGTGCCAGCAGCTTAAGACCGGGACTAGCATCTGGAGAGACCCAGTACTTC.

The chain links TRBV5-6 to TRBJ2-5; TRBD2 aligns across 9 bases. The germline V gene encodes CDR1 SGHDT and CDR2 YYEEEE. The CDR3 has 16 residues. V shed 3 bases, J shed 1 base, and the junction held 7 bases outside the gene matches. The CDR3 is CASSSKLAGPQETQYF. CDR3 DNA: TGTGCCAGCAGCTCTAAACTAGCGGGCCCCCAAGAGACCCAGTACTTC.

As DNA, the CDR3 is TGTGCCAGCTCACCAAGGTACAGCCCCTCTGGAAACACCATATATTTT. Translation: CASSPRYSPSGNTIYF. The chain joins TRBV18 to TRBJ1-3, with unresolved D. Germline CDR1 reads KGHSH; CDR2 reads LQKENI. The CDR3 loop spans 16 amino acids. V shed 2 bases and J shed 0 bases, with 11 bases lying between them.

This clone has only one observation. The chain employs TRBV18 and TRBJ2-2; 8 bases align to TRBD2. With 3 bases clipped from V and 0 bases from J, the junction kept 9 bases outside the gene matches. The CDR3 is 18 residues long. Per germline, CDR1 KGHSH and CDR2 LQKENI. CDR3 coding DNA: TGTGCCAGCTCACCCCGGGTAGCGGGGACCGCGAACACCGGGGAGCTGTTTTTT. Protein product: CASSPRVAGTANTGELFF.

This clone has only a few counts. This chain joins TRBV6-1 and TRBJ2-3; D is perhaps TRBD1 (6 bases). V gave up 2 bases and J gave up 11 bases, with 17 bases separating them. The CDR3 spans 14 residues. Germline V gene data show CDR1 as MNHNS and CDR2 as SASEGT. For the CDR3, the DNA is TGTGCCAGCAGTGAAAGTGGGGGCCGGGAAAGGCAGTATTTT. Amino acids: CASSESGGRERQYF.

The chain carries TRBV29-1 and TRBJ2-3, with 9 bases lining up with TRBD2. Germline-derived CDR1 and CDR2 are SQVTM and ANQGSEA. Trimming cost V 6 bases and J 6 bases; bases outside gene matches: 4. The length of the CDR3 is 12 residues. The CDR3, as DNA: TGCAGCGTGACTAGCGGCGGGGATACGCAGTATTTT. Translating gives CSVTSGGDTQYF.

The chain employs TRBV6-5 and TRBJ1-5, with D possibly being TRBD1 (5 bases). Germline V CDR1 and CDR2: MNHEY, SVGAGI. The V and J ends lost 11 bases and 1 base respectively, with 9 bases between them. This CDR3 has 12 residues. Written as DNA, the CDR3 is TGTGCCTGCCGGGACAGCAATCAGCCCCAGCATTTT. Its protein product is CACRDSNQPQHF.

This clone showed up just a few times. The chain employs TRBV6-5 and TRBJ2-3; D not resolved. V was pared by 5 bases and J by 6 bases, with 15 bases between. Germline CDR1 and CDR2: MNHEY and SVGAGI. The CDR3 contains 14 residues. The CDR3 region is CASSEGNHLDTQYF. The CDR3 nucleotides are TGTGCCAGCAGTGAAGGGAACCACCTGGATACGCAGTATTTT.

This clone was counted only a few times. The chain has TRBV19 and TRBJ1-5; D is unclear. The CDR3 is 14 residues long. V lost 4 bases and J lost 0, with 7 bases in between. Germline CDR1 LNHDA, CDR2 SQIVND (reference sequence). CDR3 in amino acids: CASSTAPSNQPQHF. The CDR3, as DNA: TGTGCCAGTAGTACGGCACCTAGCAATCAGCCCCAGCATTTT.

In DNA, the CDR3 is TGTGCCAGCAGCTTAGCTAGCGGGGACACAGATACGCAGTATTTT. As protein: CASSLASGDTDTQYF. V gene TRBV7-9 combines with J gene TRBJ2-3, with 8 nucleotides matching TRBD2. The CDR3 spans 15 residues. The V segment lost 0 bases and the J segment 2 bases; nucleotides outside the gene matches: 1. Germline CDR1 and CDR2: SEHNR and FQNEAQ (reference sequence).

The CDR3: CASSLGVSNQPQHF. CDR3 bases: TGTGCCAGCAGTCTGGGGGTTAGCAATCAGCCCCAGCATTTT. The J gene is TRBJ1-5, the V gene TRBV28, with a possible D match to TRBD1 (5 bases). With 5 bases removed from V and 0 bases from J, the gap between germline ends came to 8 bases. CDR3 length: 14 residues. Germline CDR1 reads MDHEN; CDR2 reads SYDVKM. Based on the CDR3 plus reference TRBV28 and TRBJ1-5, the full variable domain is DVKVTQSSRYLVKRTGEKVFLECVQDMDHENMFWYRQDPGLGLRLIYFSYDVKMKEKGDIPEGYSVSREKKERFSLILESASTNQTSMYLCASSLGVSNQPQHFGDGTRLSIL.

The J gene is TRBJ1-1, the V gene TRBV7-2; perhaps TRBD1 as D (5 bases). V was pared by 5 bases and J by 5 bases, with 12 bases between. The germline CDR1 and CDR2 sequences are SGHTA and FQGNSA. The CDR3 covers 13 residues. CDR3 residues: CASSVLGRTEAFF. CDR3 coding DNA: TGTGCCAGCAGCGTTCTGGGGCGGACTGAAGCTTTCTTT. Drawing the rest from reference TRBV7-2 and TRBJ1-1, the complete variable domain is GAGVSQSPSNKVTEKGKDVELRCDPISGHTALYWYRQSLGQGLEFLIYFQGNSAPDKSGLPSDRFSAERTGGSVSTLTIQRTQQEDSAVYLCASSVLGRTEAFFGQGTRLTVV.

The chain links TRBV21-1 to TRBJ2-2; the DNA was not compared with TRBD1, the D call given in the table. TRBV21-1 is listed as a pseudogene. The CDR3 is made up of 20 amino acids. The CDR3 loop reads CASSKGLVAGTGVNTGELFF. The CDR3 DNA sequence: TGTGCCAGCAGCAAAGGTCTTGTCGCTGGGACAGGGGTGAACACCGGGGAGCTGTTTTTT.